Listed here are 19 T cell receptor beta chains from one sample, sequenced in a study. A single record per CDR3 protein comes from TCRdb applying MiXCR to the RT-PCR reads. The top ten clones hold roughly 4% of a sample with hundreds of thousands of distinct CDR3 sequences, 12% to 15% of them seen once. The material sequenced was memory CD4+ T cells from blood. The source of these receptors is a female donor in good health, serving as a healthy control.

CDR3 amino acids: CASSLAPGFEQYF. For the CDR3, the DNA is TGTGCCAGCAGCTTGGCACCCGGCTTCGAGCAGTACTTC. This chain uses TRBV11-2 with TRBJ2-7; no clear D. The CDR3 runs to 13 residues. Germline CDR1 SGHAT, CDR2 FQNNGV. V was cut by 3 bases and J by 6 bases, with 12 bases left in between.

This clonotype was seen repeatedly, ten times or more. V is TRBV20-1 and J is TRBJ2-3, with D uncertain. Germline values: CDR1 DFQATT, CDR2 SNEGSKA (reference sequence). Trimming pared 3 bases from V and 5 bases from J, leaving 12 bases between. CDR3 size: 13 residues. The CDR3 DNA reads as TGCAGTGCTAGTCCCAACCTATTAGATACGCAGTATTTT. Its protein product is CSASPNLLDTQYF.

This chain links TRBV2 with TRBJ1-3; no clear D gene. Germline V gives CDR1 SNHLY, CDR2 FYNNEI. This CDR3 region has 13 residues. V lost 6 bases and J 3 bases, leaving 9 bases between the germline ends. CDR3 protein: CASRTNNGNTIYF. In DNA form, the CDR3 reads TGTGCCAGCAGAACCAATAATGGAAACACCATATATTTT.

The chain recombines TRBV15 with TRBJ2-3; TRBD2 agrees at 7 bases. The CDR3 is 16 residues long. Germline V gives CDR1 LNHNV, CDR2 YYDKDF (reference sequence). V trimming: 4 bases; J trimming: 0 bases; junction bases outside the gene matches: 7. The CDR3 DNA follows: TGTGCCACCAGCATAGGGAGCGGGGCAAGCACAGATACGCAGTATTTT. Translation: CATSIGSGASTDTQYF.

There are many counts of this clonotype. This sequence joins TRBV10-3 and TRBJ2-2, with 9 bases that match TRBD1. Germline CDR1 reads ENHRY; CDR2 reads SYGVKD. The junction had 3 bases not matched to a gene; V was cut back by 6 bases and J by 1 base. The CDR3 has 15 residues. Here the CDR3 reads CAIRPGQGNTGELFF. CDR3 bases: TGTGCCATCAGGCCGGGACAGGGGAACACCGGGGAGCTGTTTTTT.

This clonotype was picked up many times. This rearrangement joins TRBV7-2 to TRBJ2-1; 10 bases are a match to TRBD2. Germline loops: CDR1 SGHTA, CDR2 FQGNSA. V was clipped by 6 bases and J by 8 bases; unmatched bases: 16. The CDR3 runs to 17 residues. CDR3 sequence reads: CASSIIAGGLGSDEQFF. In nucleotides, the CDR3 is TGTGCCAGCAGTATTATAGCGGGAGGCCTTGGGTCGGATGAGCAGTTCTTC. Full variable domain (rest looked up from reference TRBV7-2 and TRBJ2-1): GAGVSQSPSNKVTEKGKDVELRCDPISGHTALYWYRQSLGQGLEFLIYFQGNSAPDKSGLPSDRFSAERTGGSVSTLTIQRTQQEDSAVYLCASSIIAGGLGSDEQFFGPGTRLTVL.

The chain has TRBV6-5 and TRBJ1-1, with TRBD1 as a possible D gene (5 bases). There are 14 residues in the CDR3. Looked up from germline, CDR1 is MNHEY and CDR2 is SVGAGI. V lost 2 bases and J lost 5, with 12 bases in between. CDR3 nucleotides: TGTGCCAGCAGTTACCGGCAGGGCAAAACTGAAGCTTTCTTT. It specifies CASSYRQGKTEAFF.

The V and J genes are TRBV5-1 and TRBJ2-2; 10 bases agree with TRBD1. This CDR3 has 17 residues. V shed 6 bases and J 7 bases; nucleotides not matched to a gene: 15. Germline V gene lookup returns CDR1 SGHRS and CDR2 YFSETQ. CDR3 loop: CASNHYTDRGQVGELFF. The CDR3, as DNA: TGCGCCAGCAACCACTATACCGACAGGGGGCAAGTCGGGGAGCTGTTTTTT. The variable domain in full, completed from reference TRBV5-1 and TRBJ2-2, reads KAGVTQTPRYLIKTRGQQVTLSCSPISGHRSVSWYQQTPGQGLQFLFEYFSETQRNKGNFPGRFSGRQFSNSRSEMNVSTLELGDSALYLCASNHYTDRGQVGELFFGEGSRLTVL.

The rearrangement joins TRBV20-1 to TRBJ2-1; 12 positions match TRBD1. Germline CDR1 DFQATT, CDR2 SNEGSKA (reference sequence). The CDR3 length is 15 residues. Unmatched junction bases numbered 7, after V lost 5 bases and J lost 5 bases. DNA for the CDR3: TGCAGTGCTTACCCCGGGACAGGGGGCCACAATGAGCAGTTCTTC. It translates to CSAYPGTGGHNEQFF.

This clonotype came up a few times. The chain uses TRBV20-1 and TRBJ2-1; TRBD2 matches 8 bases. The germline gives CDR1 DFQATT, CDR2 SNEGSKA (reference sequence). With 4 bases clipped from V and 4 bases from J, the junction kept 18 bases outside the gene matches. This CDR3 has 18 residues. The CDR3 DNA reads TGCAGTGCTATCGTTTATAGATCCGGGACTAGAAAATACAATGAGCAGTTCTTC. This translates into CSAIVYRSGTRKYNEQFF.

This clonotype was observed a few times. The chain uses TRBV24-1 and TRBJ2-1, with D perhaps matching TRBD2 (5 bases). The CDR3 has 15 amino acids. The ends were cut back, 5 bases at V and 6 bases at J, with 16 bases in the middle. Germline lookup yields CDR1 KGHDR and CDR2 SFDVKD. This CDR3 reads CATSASRVPSNEQFF. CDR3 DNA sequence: TGTGCCACCAGTGCTTCGCGGGTCCCCTCCAATGAGCAGTTCTTC.

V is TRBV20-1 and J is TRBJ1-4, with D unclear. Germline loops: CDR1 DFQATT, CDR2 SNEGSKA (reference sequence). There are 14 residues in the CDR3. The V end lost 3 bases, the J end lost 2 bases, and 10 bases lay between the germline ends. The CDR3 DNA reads TGCAGTGCTAGGGGCACGGGCACTAATGAAAAACTGTTTTTT. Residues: CSARGTGTNEKLFF.

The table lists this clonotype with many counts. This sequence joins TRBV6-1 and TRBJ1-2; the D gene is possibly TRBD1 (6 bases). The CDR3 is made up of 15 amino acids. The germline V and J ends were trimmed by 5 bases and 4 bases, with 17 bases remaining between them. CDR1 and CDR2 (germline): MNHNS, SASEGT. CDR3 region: CASSPSGTYPYGYTF. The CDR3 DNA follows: TGTGCCAGCAGTCCATCCGGGACATACCCCTATGGCTACACCTTC.

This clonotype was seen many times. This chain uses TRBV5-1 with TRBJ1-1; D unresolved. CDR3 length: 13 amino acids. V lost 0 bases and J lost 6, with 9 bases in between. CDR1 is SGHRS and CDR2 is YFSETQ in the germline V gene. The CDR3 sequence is CASSLDQSAEAFF. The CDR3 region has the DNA TGCGCCAGCAGCTTGGACCAGTCGGCTGAAGCTTTCTTT.

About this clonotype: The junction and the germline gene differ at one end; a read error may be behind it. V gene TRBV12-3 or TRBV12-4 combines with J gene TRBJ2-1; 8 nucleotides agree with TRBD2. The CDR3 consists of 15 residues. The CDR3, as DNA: TGTGCCAGCAGCCCCCTGGCGGGAGGCTACAATGAGAAGTTCTTC. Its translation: CASSPLAGGYNEKFF.

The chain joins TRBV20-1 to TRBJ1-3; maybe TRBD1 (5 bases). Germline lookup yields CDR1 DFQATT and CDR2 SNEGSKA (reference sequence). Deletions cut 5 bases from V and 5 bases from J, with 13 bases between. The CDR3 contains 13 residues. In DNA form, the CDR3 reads TGCAGTGCTCGAGGGACTTCCAGAAACACCATATATTTT. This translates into CSARGTSRNTIYF.

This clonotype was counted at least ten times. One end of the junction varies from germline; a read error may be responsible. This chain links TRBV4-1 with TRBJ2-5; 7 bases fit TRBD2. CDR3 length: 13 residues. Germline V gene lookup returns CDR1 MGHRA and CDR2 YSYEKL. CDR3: CASSRLAEETQYF. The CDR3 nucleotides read TGTGCCAGCAGTCGGCTAGCGGAAGAGACCCAGTACTTC.

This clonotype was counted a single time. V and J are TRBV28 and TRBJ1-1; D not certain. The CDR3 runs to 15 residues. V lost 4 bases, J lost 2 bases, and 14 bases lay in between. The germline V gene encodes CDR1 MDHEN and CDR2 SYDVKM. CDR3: CASSSTTPGNTEAFF. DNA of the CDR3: TGTGCCAGCAGTTCCACGACCCCCGGAAACACTGAAGCTTTCTTT.

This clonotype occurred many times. The CDR3 region has the DNA TGTGCCAGCAGCTTAATGGGGGGGAGTGGGGAAGGTACTGAAGCTTTCTTT. Its protein product is CASSLMGGSGEGTEAFF. This chain uses TRBV7-3 with TRBJ1-1, with D possibly matching TRBD1 (5 bases). This CDR3 has 17 amino acids. The V gene lost 1 base and the J gene lost 5 bases, with 20 bases spanning the gap. The germline V gene encodes CDR1 SGHTA and CDR2 FQGTGA.